This entry features one T cell receptor (beta chain) sequence. Its matching antigen is unknown. The data stem from a study of T cell responses to AZD1222 COVID-19 vaccine. At the level of the study: Pooling covered second doses at about 4 or about 12 weeks.

Study-wide points: None of the repertoires were sampled until the peak T cell response had passed. Clonal diversity was possibly underestimated, and white British individuals and females predominated among donors. Close to half of all spike-specific TCRs reportedly target regions of the variants that are unmutated.

Per the germline V gene, CDR1 is MNHEY and CDR2 is SVGAGI. After removal of 6 bases from V and 9 bases from J, the junction contained 7 bases not matched to a gene. The CDR3 is 14 amino acids. Clones were sequenced by immunoSEQ multiplex PCR, and TCRdb holds only the in-frame ones, with some missing. The data show some 150,000 clones, 85% to 95% seen once. The chain combines TRBV6-5 with TRBJ1-6; 8 bases fit TRBD1. The starting material was peripheral blood, obtained on day 0 of AZD1222 vaccination. The clonotype comes from an adult in good health. CDR3 nucleotides: TGTGCCAGCAGCCCGGACAGGGTCGGTTCACCCCTCCACTTT. It encodes CASSPDRVGSPLHF.